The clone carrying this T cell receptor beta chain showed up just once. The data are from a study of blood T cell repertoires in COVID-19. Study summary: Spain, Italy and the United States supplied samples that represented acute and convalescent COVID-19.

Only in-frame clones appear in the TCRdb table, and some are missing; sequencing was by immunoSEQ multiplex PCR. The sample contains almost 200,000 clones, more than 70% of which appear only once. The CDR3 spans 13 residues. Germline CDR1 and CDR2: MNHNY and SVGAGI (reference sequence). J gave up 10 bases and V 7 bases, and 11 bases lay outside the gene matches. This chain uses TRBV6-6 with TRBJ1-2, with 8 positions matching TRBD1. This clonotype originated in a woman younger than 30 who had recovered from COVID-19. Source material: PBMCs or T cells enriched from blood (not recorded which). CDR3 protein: CASITDRGRVYTF. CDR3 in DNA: TGTGCCAGCATCACCGACAGGGGAAGAGTCTACACCTTC.